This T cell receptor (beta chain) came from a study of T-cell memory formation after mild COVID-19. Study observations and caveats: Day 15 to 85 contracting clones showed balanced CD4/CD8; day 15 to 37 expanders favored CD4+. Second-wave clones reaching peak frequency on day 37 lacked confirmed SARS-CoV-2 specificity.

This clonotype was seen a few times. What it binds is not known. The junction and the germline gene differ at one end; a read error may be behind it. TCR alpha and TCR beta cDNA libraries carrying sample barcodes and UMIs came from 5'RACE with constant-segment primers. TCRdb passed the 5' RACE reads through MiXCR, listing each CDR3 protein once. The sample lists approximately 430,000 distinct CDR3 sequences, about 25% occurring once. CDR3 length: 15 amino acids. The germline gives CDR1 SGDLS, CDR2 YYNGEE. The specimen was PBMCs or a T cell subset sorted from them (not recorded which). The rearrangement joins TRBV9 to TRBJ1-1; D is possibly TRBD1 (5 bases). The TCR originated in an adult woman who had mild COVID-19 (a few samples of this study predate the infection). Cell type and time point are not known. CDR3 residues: CASSPDPGHKPPPLF. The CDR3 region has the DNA TGTGCCAGCAGCCCAGATCCAGGACACAAACCACCCCCACTTTTT.